This T cell receptor beta chain is drawn from a study of blood T cell repertoires in COVID-19 (dated by TCRdb to the early 2020s). With regard to the full study: Collaborator samples came from the United States, Italy and Spain and covered acute and convalescent phases of COVID-19. The prospective study material was composed of cDNA or gDNA derived from T cells, B-cell-depleted T cells, or PBMCs. Subjects who had been exposed to COVID-19, were actively infected with it, or had recovered from it provided the deeply sampled blood TCRbeta repertoires that made up the dataset. The repertoires were released in a freely available public database meant as a resource for research on the immune response to SARS-CoV-2. Samples were obtained from the ongoing ImmuneRACE study (first 160 participants) and from approximately 1,200 subjects provided by 6 global collaborators. The sample metadata nearly always contained a de-identified subject ID, COVID-19 status, age in years and sex. Where available, HLA class I and class II types were taken from metadata supplied by the sample provider and were not determined by assay-based typing.

Regarding this clone: The specificity of this receptor is unknown. Per-base qualities were not stored, and no clone one base away is much larger.

Collaborating institutions collected whole blood in K2EDTA tubes following their own protocols. For TCRbeta analysis, collaborator samples were shipped as frozen whole blood, as isolated PBMCs, or as DNA extracted from either sample type. TCRbeta CDR3 regions were amplified from genomic DNA using the immunoSEQ Assay, a bias-controlled multiplex PCR. The authors' analysis ran thus. Within the assay, amplification of reference gene primers was used to estimate how many nucleated cells each sample contained. To quantify the absolute abundance of each unique TCRbeta CDR3 rearrangement, sequence reads were collapsed and filtered. For each sample, productive Simpson clonality was calculated as the square root of Simpson's diversity index over productive rearrangements. In its TCRdb copy, this immuneACCESS table keeps in-frame sequences only and misses some clones. Where compared with another copy, unresolved V genes explain less than half of these, and the others have no known cause. Clone size and V and J calls were adopted from that table, with D and trimming inferred from the DNA. This sample is represented by approximately 170,000 clones; 80% to 85% of them were singletons. The ten largest account for around 2.4% of the sample.

V loses 4 bases at its end and J loses 1 base; junction bases beyond the gene matches: 7. Inclusive of the bounding cysteine and phenylalanine, the CDR3 is 15 residues long. The CDR3 DNA has 45 bases and is translated from base 1. From the germline V gene, CDR1 is SNHLY and CDR2 is FYNNEI. Points the paper makes about the study in general: The quantity of clinical and demographic metadata differed by source and by participant and was supplied without curation.

This TCR was recovered from a human donor with acute or convalescent COVID-19. The donor label of this sample is uncertain. Sequenced sample: peripheral blood. Rearrangement joined TRBV2 to TRBJ2-7; 7 middle bases align to TRBD1. The nucleotides read TGTGCCAGCAGTGGGCCAGGGGGTTTTTCCTACGAGCAGTACTTC. It specifies CASSGPGGFSYEQYF.